The next 8 T cell receptor beta chains were all read from a single sample in a study of T cell repertoires in cytomegalovirus infection. TCRdb called the reads again in MiXCR, with one record for every CDR3 protein. The data hold approximately 250,000 distinct CDR3 sequences, with roughly 22% observed a single time. The sample consisted of CD8+ T cells from PBMCs. The receptor source for this set is a human donor in good health (CMV status not recorded). Some clones in this sample may be carry-over from other donors' samples.

This CDR3 is CASGPGTLLNEQFF. CDR3 DNA: TGTGCTAGTGGTCCCGGGACCCTCCTAAATGAGCAGTTCTTC. The rearrangement joins TRBV12-5 to TRBJ2-1; TRBD1 or TRBD2 may be the D gene (5 bases each). Trimming shortened V by 5 bases and J by 7 bases, and 15 bases separated the two germline ends. Germline loops: CDR1 LGHNT, CDR2 FRNRAP. This CDR3 spans 14 amino acids.

This clonotype showed up just a few times. CDR3 sequence: CASSLPGRSGGNTEAFF. CDR3 nucleotides: TGTGCCAGCAGTTTACCAGGCCGGTCCGGGGGGAACACTGAAGCTTTCTTT. This sequence joins TRBV28 and TRBJ1-1, with D perhaps TRBD1 (5 bases). Trimming took off 2 bases at V and 1 base at J, with 17 bases between the two ends. Germline-derived CDR1 and CDR2 are MDHEN and SYDVKM. This CDR3 is built from 17 residues.

CDR3 nucleotide sequence: TGTGCCAGCAGTTACTCGAGGGGGGGGACTAGCGGGCATGAGCAGTTCTTC. It encodes CASSYSRGGTSGHEQFF. The chain couples TRBV6-6 to TRBJ2-1; 12 bases fit TRBD2. V dropped 0 bases and J dropped 8; count of bases not matched to a gene: 8. Germline V lookup: CDR1 MNHNY, CDR2 SVGAGI (reference sequence). CDR3 length equals 17 residues.

In its sample, this clonotype was seen a few times. The chain is built from TRBV28 and TRBJ2-4; the D gene could be TRBD1 or TRBD2 (6 bases each). Germline V gives CDR1 MDHEN, CDR2 SYDVKM. The CDR3 is 16 residues long. Trimming stripped 5 bases from V and 2 bases from J, with 16 bases between. CDR3 residues: CASSPRRGVSKNIQYF. DNA for the CDR3: TGTGCCAGCAGTCCTAGGAGGGGGGTGTCCAAAAACATTCAGTACTTC.

The chain links TRBV7-8 to TRBJ1-5; D gene unclear. Germline V gene lookup returns CDR1 SGHVS and CDR2 FQNEAQ. V lost 1 base to trimming and J lost 9 bases, with 7 bases between them. This CDR3 has 12 amino acids. The CDR3 protein is CASSLEVVPQHF. The CDR3 DNA sequence: TGTGCCAGCAGCTTAGAAGTCGTGCCCCAGCATTTT.

CDR3 in amino acids: CASSISQGRYNEQFF. CDR3 sequence (DNA): TGTGCCAGTAGTATATCTCAGGGGAGGTACAATGAGCAGTTCTTC. The rearrangement uses TRBV19 and TRBJ2-1; D may correspond to TRBD1 or TRBD2 (6 bases each). Germline values: CDR1 LNHDA, CDR2 SQIVND (reference sequence). This CDR3 has 15 residues. The V end lost 2 bases, the J end lost 4 bases, and 12 bases lay between the germline ends.

This clonotype was seen many times. V gene TRBV7-2 combines with J gene TRBJ2-4, with D perhaps matching TRBD1 (6 bases). Germline CDR1 and CDR2: SGHTA and FQGNSA. The CDR3 is 15 residues long. The V end was cut by 5 bases, the J end by 1 base, with 12 bases between. The CDR3 nucleotides are TGTGCCAGCAGCCTCCGGGACAAGGCCAAAAACATTCAGTACTTC. Translating it yields CASSLRDKAKNIQYF.

This chain connects TRBV4-1 to TRBJ1-6; possible D gene TRBD1, 5 bases. V was cut by 4 bases and J by 7 bases, with 17 bases left in between. CDR1 is MGHRA and CDR2 is YSYEKL in the germline V gene. The length of the CDR3 is 16 residues. CDR3: CASSPFTGTTNSPLHF. As DNA, the CDR3 is TGCGCCAGCAGCCCCTTCACCGGGACCACCAATTCACCCCTCCACTTT.